Below are 8 T cell receptor beta chains sequenced from a single sample in a study of a mutant IDH1 vaccine in newly diagnosed glioma. Profiling relied on immunoSEQ multiplex PCR, and the TCRdb table lists in-frame clones only, not all of them. The data contain 80,000 to 100,000 clones, about four fifths of them singletons. The time point was: baseline, week 1 (first vaccination visit). Regarding treatment: pre-vaccination baseline after standard-of-care therapy. The starting material was PBMCs, obtained from a glioma patient treated with radiotherapy, temozolomide or both. These receptors came from a man aged 40-49 years with glioma. Some clones in this sample may be carry-over from other donors' samples.

This chain connects TRBV19 to TRBJ2-1, with D perhaps being TRBD1 or TRBD2 (5 bases each). V lost 5 bases, J lost 8 bases, and 13 bases lay in between. This CDR3 has 13 residues. Looked up from germline, CDR1 is LNHDA and CDR2 is SQIVND (reference sequence). The CDR3 region is CASSRTWDHEQFF. Here the CDR3 DNA reads TGTGCCAGTAGTCGCACTTGGGACCATGAGCAGTTCTTC. The complete variable domain, with remaining parts taken from reference TRBV19 and TRBJ2-1, reads DGGITQSPKYLFRKEGQNVTLSCEQNLNHDAMYWYRQDPGQGLRLIYYSQIVNDFQKGDIAEGYSVSREKKESFPLTVTSAQKNPTAFYLCASSRTWDHEQFFGPGTRLTVL.

The chain recombines TRBV4-1 with TRBJ2-3, with D tentatively TRBD1 or TRBD2 (6 bases each). The germline V gene has CDR1 MGHRA and CDR2 YSYEKL. Trimming stripped 0 bases from V and 0 bases from J, with 13 bases between. The CDR3 has 17 amino acids. This CDR3 is CASSQDMGAGSTDTQYF. As DNA, the CDR3 is TGCGCCAGCAGCCAAGATATGGGGGCGGGGAGCACAGATACGCAGTATTTT.

The chain couples TRBV4-1 to TRBJ2-7; D tentatively fits TRBD1 or TRBD2 (6 bases each). CDR1 and CDR2 (germline): MGHRA, YSYEKL. The CDR3 is 14 amino acids. V was cut by 3 bases and J by 5 bases, with 14 bases left in between. The CDR3 bases are TGCGCCAGCAGCCACAGGAACAGGGAGGACGAGCAGTACTTC. Its protein product is CASSHRNREDEQYF.

The chain joins TRBV6-5 to TRBJ1-2; possibly TRBD1 for D (5 bases). Trimming removed 2 bases at V and 4 bases at J, with 11 bases between. The CDR3 runs to 14 residues. Germline-derived CDR1 and CDR2 are MNHEY and SVGAGI. DNA of the CDR3: TGTGCCAGCAGTTACACAGGCGGCGGCTATGGCTACACCTTC. It specifies CASSYTGGGYGYTF.

The J gene is TRBJ2-2, the V gene TRBV5-1; D is perhaps TRBD2 (6 bases). CDR1 and CDR2 (germline): SGHRS, YFSETQ. V dropped 0 bases and J dropped 5 bases, with 14 bases sitting between them. The CDR3 runs 16 residues. CDR3 protein: CASSLAPNGGTGELFF. CDR3 bases: TGCGCCAGCAGCTTGGCGCCAAACGGGGGTACCGGGGAGCTGTTTTTT.

The chain has TRBV7-8 and TRBJ2-5, with 10 positions matching TRBD1. The CDR3 is made up of 14 amino acids. V gave up 5 bases and J gave up 5 bases; unmatched junction bases: 5. Germline loops: CDR1 SGHVS, CDR2 FQNEAQ. CDR3 loop: CASSPPGQGETQYF. The CDR3 nucleotides are TGTGCCAGCAGCCCTCCGGGACAGGGGGAGACCCAGTACTTC.

The genes are TRBV9 and TRBJ1-3; D remains ambiguous. CDR3 size: 15 residues. Germline V CDR1 and CDR2: SGDLS, YYNGEE. Trimming removed 2 bases from V and 1 base from J, with 10 bases in between. In DNA form, the CDR3 reads TGTGCCAGCAGCGTGAACGGTGGATCTGGAAACACCATATATTTT. This codes for CASSVNGGSGNTIYF.

V and J are TRBV6-1 and TRBJ1-6, with 10 positions matching TRBD1. This CDR3 spans 14 amino acids. Germline V gene sequence: CDR1 MNHNS, CDR2 SASEGT. V lost 7 bases and J lost 10; bases outside the gene matches: 7. The CDR3 loop is CASNRDRGYSPLHF. CDR3 sequence (DNA): TGTGCCAGCAATAGGGACAGGGGTTACTCACCCCTCCACTTT.